What follows are 18 T cell receptor beta chains derived from one specimen sequenced in a study of read filtering for tumor transcriptome and immune sequencing. The library was built from around 380 ng RNA with molecular barcoded adaptors for alpha/delta and beta/gamma chains. TCRdb re-analysed the reads in MiXCR, keeping a single row per CDR3 protein. The data show 120,000 or so distinct CDR3 sequences, over 10% seen once. Material: a population of CD138-negative cells sorted from bone marrow. The origin of the receptors is a donor aged 40 or older with multiple myeloma.

This clonotype came up many times. V is TRBV27 and J is TRBJ1-5; 7 nucleotides match TRBD1. This CDR3 region has 14 residues. The V and J ends lost 7 bases and 9 bases, in that order; junction bases with no gene match: 12. The germline V gene has CDR1 MNHEY and CDR2 SMNVEV (reference sequence). This CDR3 reads CASMYRQGLGPQHF. CDR3 coding DNA: TGTGCCAGCATGTACCGACAGGGCCTCGGGCCCCAGCATTTT.

Of note for this clonotype: A much larger clonotype is one base distant, so this may be a read error. V gene TRBV20-1 combines with J gene TRBJ1-2; a possible D gene is TRBD1 (6 bases). The V gene's germline CDR1 is DFQATT and CDR2 SNEGSKA (reference sequence). This CDR3 has 13 amino acids. In DNA form, the CDR3 reads TGCAGTGCTAGAGTCGCAGGGGCTCAAGGCTGCACCTTC. The encoded protein is CSARVAGAQGCTF.

There are many counts of this clonotype. The junction does not match germline at one end; this may be a read error. The chain links TRBV7-2 to TRBJ1-1; 9 nucleotides agree with TRBD1. The CDR3 runs 13 residues. CDR1 and CDR2 from the germline V gene are SGHTA and FQGNSA. The CDR3 coding sequence is TGTGCCAGCAGCTTAGACAGGGGGCTTGAAGCCTTCTTT. Protein: CASSLDRGLEAFF.

Many counts were recorded for this clonotype. This chain links TRBV29-1 with TRBJ2-3, with D maybe TRBD2 (5 bases). The CDR3 totals 13 residues. Germline-derived CDR1 and CDR2 are SQVTM and ANQGSEA. The ends were cut back, 3 bases at V and 1 base at J, with 8 bases in the middle. CDR3 sequence: CSVDSAGTDTQYF. DNA for the CDR3: TGCAGCGTTGACTCAGCGGGCACAGATACGCAGTATTTT.

There are a few counts of this clonotype. The CDR3 here is CASSTGLAGNYEQYF. In DNA form, the CDR3 reads TGTGCCAGTAGTACTGGGCTAGCGGGGAACTACGAGCAGTACTTC. The chain employs TRBV19 and TRBJ2-7, with 9 bases fitting TRBD2. The germline gives CDR1 LNHDA, CDR2 SQIVND (reference sequence). There are 15 residues in the CDR3. The trim removed 4 bases at V and 3 bases at J, leaving 7 bases unmatched.

As for this clonotype: This is likely a read error, given that the CDR3 carries no conserved phenylalanine or tryptophan at its end. V usage is TRBV6-6 and J usage is TRBJ2-2; D unresolved. The CDR3 has 12 residues. CDR1 MNHNY and CDR2 SVGAGI come from the germline V gene (reference sequence). V was clipped by 5 bases and J by 6 bases, with 7 bases between them. This CDR3 reads CASSQGPGELFS. As DNA, the CDR3 is TGTGCCAGCAGTCAAGGGCCCGGGGAGCTGTTTTCT.

This clonotype was seen at least ten times. The chain links TRBV7-3 to TRBJ2-2, with 8 bases fitting TRBD2. J was trimmed by 1 base and V by 6 bases; bases with no gene match: 4. The CDR3 runs 15 residues. Germline CDR1 is SGHTA and CDR2 is FQGTGA. Here the CDR3 reads CASRQTSGNTGELFF. CDR3 coding DNA: TGTGCCAGCAGACAAACTAGCGGGAACACCGGGGAGCTGTTTTTT.

Only a few counts were recorded for this clonotype. The rearrangement joins TRBV25-1 to TRBJ1-1; 12 bases align to TRBD1. The CDR3 totals 15 residues. Germline lookup yields CDR1 MGHDK and CDR2 SYGVNS. V was pared by 2 bases and J by 4 bases, with 2 bases of the junction left unmatched. CDR3 nucleotides: TGTGCCAGCAGTGAAGGGACAGGGGGCGGCACTGAAGCTTTCTTT. It translates to CASSEGTGGGTEAFF. Looking up the rest from reference TRBV25-1 and TRBJ1-1 gives the full variable domain: EADIYQTPRYLVIGTGKKITLECSQTMGHDKMYWYQQDPGMELHLIHYSYGVNSTEKGDLSSESTVSRIRTEHFPLTLESARPSHTSQYLCASSEGTGGGTEAFFGQGTRLTVV.

Note on this clonotype: An end of the junction differs from the germline gene, which may be a read error. This chain uses TRBV28 with TRBJ1-2; 10 nucleotides align to TRBD1. Germline V gives CDR1 MDHEN, CDR2 SYDVKM. The CDR3 length is 17 residues. The chain's CDR3 is CASSAGGTGDFGYGYAF. CDR3 sequence (DNA): TGTGCCAGCAGTGCCGGCGGGACAGGGGATTTTGGCTATGGCTACGCCTTC.

About this clonotype itself: A read error is possible here, since a much larger clone lies one base away. The chain joins TRBV7-2 to TRBJ2-3; D is tentatively TRBD1 or TRBD2 (5 bases each). Germline CDR1 is SGHTA and CDR2 is FQGNSA. V was clipped by 0 bases and J by 0 bases, with 10 bases between them. The CDR3 covers 16 residues. The CDR3 loop reads CASSLAGTRSTDTQYF. The CDR3 DNA reads TGTGCCAGCAGCTTAGCAGGGACGCGGAGCACAGATACGCAGTATTTT.

This clonotype was recorded at least ten times. The chain recombines TRBV11-1 with TRBJ2-2, with TRBD2 matching over 10 bases. J gave up 6 bases and V 2 bases, and 3 bases lay outside the gene matches. This CDR3 has 15 amino acids. Per the germline V gene, CDR1 is SGHAT and CDR2 is FQDESV (reference sequence). The CDR3 nucleotides are TGTGCCAGCAGCTTATCTAGCGGGAGTGCCGGGGAGCTGTTTTTT. This sequence encodes CASSLSSGSAGELFF.

The sample holds many counts of this clonotype. V gene TRBV29-1 combines with J gene TRBJ1-5; D uncertain. Germline values: CDR1 SQVTM, CDR2 ANQGSEA. CDR3 length: 13 residues. The V end was cut by 3 bases, the J end by 4 bases, with 10 bases between. CDR3 DNA sequence: TGCAGCGTTGAGGAACAGAGGAATCAGCCCCAGCATTTT. Translated, it gives CSVEEQRNQPQHF.

The J gene is TRBJ1-5, the V gene TRBV5-6; 9 nucleotides match TRBD1. The CDR3 is 17 amino acids. V lost 4 bases to trimming and J lost 2 bases; unmatched junction nucleotides: 10. Germline CDR1 SGHDT, CDR2 YYEEEE. CDR3 sequence (DNA): TGTGCCAGCAGCGCAATGGGACAGGGAGGGGGCAATCAGCCCCAGCATTTT. Protein sequence: CASSAMGQGGGNQPQHF.

This clonotype came up many times. The rearrangement uses TRBV11-2 and TRBJ2-2; a weak D match, TRBD1 (6 bases). Trimming stripped 2 bases from V and 4 bases from J, with 8 bases between. This CDR3 is 14 amino acids long. CDR1 is SGHAT, CDR2 FQNNGV, per germline. CDR3 region: CASSLNRVTGELFF. CDR3 DNA sequence: TGTGCCAGCAGCTTAAACAGGGTCACCGGGGAGCTGTTTTTT.

The chain employs TRBV20-1 and TRBJ1-3; D call uncertain. Germline lookup yields CDR1 DFQATT and CDR2 SNEGSKA (reference sequence). The CDR3 covers 14 residues. Between the trimmed V and J ends, which lost 5 bases and 0 bases, there was a span of 11 bases. The CDR3 protein is CSAAAAFSGNTIYF. The CDR3 region has the DNA TGCAGTGCTGCCGCAGCTTTCTCTGGAAACACCATATATTTT.

This clonotype was observed many times. This chain joins TRBV5-8 and TRBJ2-5, with 10 bases fitting TRBD1. V shed 3 bases and J 5 bases; nucleotides not matched to a gene: 7. The CDR3 extends over 15 amino acids. Germline loops: CDR1 SGHTS, CDR2 YDEGEE. Written as DNA, the CDR3 is TGTGCCAGCAGCTCACGACAGGGGGCTTTGGAGACCCAGTACTTC. Amino acids: CASSSRQGALETQYF.

The table lists this clonotype with many counts. This chain connects TRBV6-4 to TRBJ1-1; D possibly corresponds to TRBD1 (6 bases). Germline CDR1 MRHNA, CDR2 SNTAGT. CDR3 length equals 14 residues. Trimming left V 0 bases short and J 4 bases short, with 9 bases between. The CDR3 DNA sequence: TGTGCCAGCAGTGACTCGCAGGGGAGCACTGAAGCTTTCTTT. Protein product: CASSDSQGSTEAFF.

This clonotype came up many times. V is TRBV28 and J is TRBJ2-2; D not resolved. The CDR3 loop spans 12 amino acids. V lost 3 bases and J lost 6, with 5 bases in between. Germline CDR1 and CDR2: MDHEN and SYDVKM. CDR3 sequence reads: CASSLQSGELFF. As DNA, the CDR3 is TGTGCCAGCAGTTTGCAGTCCGGGGAGCTGTTTTTT.